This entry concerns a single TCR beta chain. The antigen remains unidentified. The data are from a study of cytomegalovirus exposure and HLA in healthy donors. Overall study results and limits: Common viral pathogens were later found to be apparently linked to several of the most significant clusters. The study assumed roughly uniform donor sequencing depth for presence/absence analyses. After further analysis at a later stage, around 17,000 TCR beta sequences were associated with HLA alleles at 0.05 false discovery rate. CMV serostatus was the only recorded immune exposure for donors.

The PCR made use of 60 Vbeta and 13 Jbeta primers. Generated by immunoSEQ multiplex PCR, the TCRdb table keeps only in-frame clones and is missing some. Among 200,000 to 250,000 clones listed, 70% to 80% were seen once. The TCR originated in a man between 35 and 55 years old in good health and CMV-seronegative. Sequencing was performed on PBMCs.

Written as DNA, the CDR3 is TGTGCCAGTAGTCCCCGGGACAGATCTTCCTACGAGCAGTACTTC. This encodes CASSPRDRSSYEQYF. The rearrangement joins TRBV19 to TRBJ2-7; 7 bases agree with TRBD1. Germline values: CDR1 LNHDA, CDR2 SQIVND (reference sequence). CDR3 length: 15 amino acids. With V trimmed by 5 bases and J by 1 base, 8 bases remained unmatched.